These 18 T cell receptor beta chains came from one sample sequenced in a study of post-analysis software for immune sequencing data. Study observations and caveats: In patients, about 5 TRBV segments were more frequent than in controls, with TRBV5-6, TRBV5-1 and TRBV20-1 among them.

Every TCR beta cDNA library bore unique molecular identifiers. TCRdb reprocessed the PCR reads with MiXCR, giving one entry per CDR3 protein. Altogether about 770,000 distinct CDR3 sequences are present, more than 45% being singletons, with the ten largest covering approximately 4.4%. Their recognized antigens are unknown. Specimen: blood. Source of these receptors: a girl aged 10-17 years with multiple sclerosis.

This clonotype occurred a few times. This chain connects TRBV11-2 to TRBJ2-4; 10 bases are a match to TRBD1. With V trimmed by 4 bases and J by 6 bases, 9 bases remained unmatched. Germline-derived CDR1 and CDR2 are SGHAT and FQNNGV. The CDR3 runs to 16 residues. The CDR3 DNA sequence: TGTGCCAGCAGCTCTAGGGACAGGGGCGGGGGAAACATTCAGTACTTC. Translating it yields CASSSRDRGGGNIQYF. The entire variable domain, with the rest obtained from reference TRBV11-2 and TRBJ2-4, is as follows: EAGVAQSPRYKIIEKRQSVAFWCNPISGHATLYWYQQILGQGPKLLIQFQNNGVVDDSQLPKDRFSAERLKGVDSTLKIQPAKLEDSAVYLCASSSRDRGGGNIQYFGAGTRLSVL.

This clonotype showed up just a few times. V is TRBV20-1 and J is TRBJ1-6; the match to TRBD1 covers 8 bases. The V segment lost 3 bases and the J segment 1 base; nucleotides outside the gene matches: 2. Per the germline V gene, CDR1 is DFQATT and CDR2 is SNEGSKA (reference sequence). There are 15 residues in the CDR3. CDR3 residues: CSARGQESYNSPLHF. In DNA, the CDR3 is TGCAGTGCTAGGGGACAGGAGTCCTATAATTCACCCCTCCACTTT.

This clonotype was counted a few times. The rearrangement uses TRBV9 and TRBJ1-2; 11 bases map to TRBD1. Germline-derived CDR1 and CDR2 are SGDLS and YYNGEE. V dropped 4 bases and J dropped 3; count of bases not matched to a gene: 5. This CDR3 comprises 15 residues. CDR3: CASSLLGQGDYGYTF. The CDR3 bases are TGTGCCAGCAGCTTACTGGGACAGGGGGACTATGGCTACACCTTC.

The chain's CDR3 is CASSFTTGPSPTNEQFF. Written as DNA, the CDR3 is TGTGCCAGCAGCTTCACCACGGGCCCGTCCCCCACCAATGAGCAGTTCTTC. The rearrangement uses TRBV7-9 and TRBJ2-1; D is unclear. Germline V lookup: CDR1 SEHNR, CDR2 FQNEAQ (reference sequence). The CDR3 has 17 residues. Trimming pared 3 bases from V and 6 bases from J, leaving 21 bases between.

The chain joins TRBV20-1 to TRBJ2-7; 9 bases match TRBD2. Trimming cost V 3 bases and J 4 bases; bases outside gene matches: 13. The CDR3 is 16 residues long. CDR1 and CDR2 (germline): DFQATT, SNEGSKA (reference sequence). CDR3 sequence (DNA): TGCAGTGCTAGTGTCTCCGCGGGAGGGCCTTTTTACGAGCAGTACTTC. This encodes CSASVSAGGPFYEQYF.

The rearrangement links TRBV20-1 to TRBJ1-1; a possible D gene is TRBD1 (5 bases). Germline-derived CDR1 and CDR2 are DFQATT and SNEGSKA (reference sequence). V lost 5 bases and J lost 0, with 13 bases in between. This CDR3 region has 14 residues. The DNA for the CDR3 is TGCAGTGCTGAACAGGCGGGTATGAACACTGAAGCTTTCTTT. It is translated as CSAEQAGMNTEAFF.

V and J are TRBV11-2 and TRBJ1-1; D is unclear. Trimming removed 2 bases at V and 8 bases at J, with 12 bases between. The CDR3 contains 13 residues. Germline loops: CDR1 SGHAT, CDR2 FQNNGV. Written as DNA, the CDR3 is TGTGCCAGCAGCTTATTTTCAGTTCCCGAAGCTTTCTTT. It yields the protein CASSLFSVPEAFF.

The V gene is TRBV12-3 or TRBV12-4, the J gene TRBJ2-1; the D gene is possibly TRBD2 (6 bases). V lost 2 bases to trimming and J lost 4 bases, with 15 bases between them. This CDR3 has 16 amino acids. The CDR3, as DNA: TGTGCCAGCAGTTTAACGGAGAGCGGAGGGTACAATGAGCAGTTCTTC. It encodes CASSLTESGGYNEQFF.

V and J are TRBV7-8 and TRBJ1-5; D gene unclear. Germline lookup yields CDR1 SGHVS and CDR2 FQNEAQ. Between the trimmed V and J ends, which lost 4 bases and 0 bases, there was a span of 13 bases. CDR3 size: 16 residues. The CDR3 DNA reads as TGTGCCAGCAGCTCGTCCCGGGTCCTTAGCAATCAGCCCCAGCATTTT. Protein sequence: CASSSSRVLSNQPQHF.

The chain combines TRBV6-2 or TRBV6-3 with TRBJ1-5; D is unclear. Germline assignment: CDR1 MNHEY and CDR2 SVGEGT. This CDR3 has 13 amino acids. Trimming removed 0 bases from V and 6 bases from J, with 6 bases in between. The CDR3 sequence is CASSYSFGQPQHF. CDR3 DNA: TGTGCCAGCAGTTACTCGTTCGGTCAGCCCCAGCATTTT.

This clonotype was detected a few times. The chain joins TRBV20-1 to TRBJ2-7, with D tentatively TRBD2 (6 bases). The germline gives CDR1 DFQATT, CDR2 SNEGSKA (reference sequence). V lost 5 bases to trimming and J lost 6 bases, with 17 bases between them. This CDR3 spans 13 amino acids. This CDR3 is CSAGGKRRSEQYF. Written as DNA, the CDR3 is TGCAGTGCTGGCGGGAAACGAAGAAGCGAGCAGTACTTC.

This chain connects TRBV20-1 to TRBJ2-1, with D possibly matching TRBD2 (5 bases). The germline CDR1 and CDR2 sequences are DFQATT and SNEGSKA (reference sequence). The CDR3 runs 11 residues. Trimming cost V 4 bases and J 10 bases, with 11 bases left between them. Written as DNA, the CDR3 is TGCAGTGCTACATTTAGAGGGGAGCAGTTCTTC. It yields the protein CSATFRGEQFF.

This clonotype was seen a single time. V is TRBV28 and J is TRBJ2-5; 7 bases align to TRBD2. V lost 6 bases to trimming and J lost 4 bases; unmatched junction nucleotides: 14. This CDR3 comprises 16 residues. Germline lookup yields CDR1 MDHEN and CDR2 SYDVKM. The CDR3: CASSRFRNGRRETQYF. CDR3 coding DNA: TGTGCCAGCAGCCGTTTCCGTAACGGGAGGAGAGAGACCCAGTACTTC.

This clonotype came up a few times. This sequence joins TRBV15 and TRBJ2-7, with D hard to call. This CDR3 is 16 amino acids long. With 5 bases removed from V and 2 bases from J, the gap between germline ends came to 19 bases. CDR1 LNHNV and CDR2 YYDKDF come from the germline V gene (reference sequence). The CDR3 sequence: CATSDRQGPRPYEQYF. The CDR3 DNA reads TGTGCCACCAGCGACCGACAAGGCCCACGGCCCTACGAGCAGTACTTC.

This clonotype was seen a single time. V gene TRBV7-3 combines with J gene TRBJ2-2; weak D call: TRBD2 (6 bases). Germline V gene lookup returns CDR1 SGHTA and CDR2 FQGTGA. The CDR3 covers 14 residues. Between the trimmed V and J ends, which lost 3 bases and 5 bases, there was a span of 10 bases. The CDR3 coding sequence is TGTGCCAGCAGCTTGGGTCGGGGGACCGGGGAGCTGTTTTTT. Translation: CASSLGRGTGELFF.

This chain links TRBV24-1 with TRBJ2-2; 9 nucleotides agree with TRBD1. Unmatched junction bases numbered 15, after V lost 4 bases and J lost 4 bases. This CDR3 spans 19 amino acids. Germline CDR1 reads KGHDR; CDR2 reads SFDVKD. The DNA of the CDR3 is TGTGCCACCAGTGACCTGGGGGAGGGACAGGGACACTTCACCGGGGAGCTGTTTTTT. This encodes CATSDLGEGQGHFTGELFF.

This clonotype was seen a handful of times. The rearrangement links TRBV12-3 or TRBV12-4 to TRBJ2-7, with D maybe TRBD2 (6 bases). Between the trimmed V and J ends, which lost 1 base and 4 bases, there was a span of 17 bases. The CDR3 length is 16 residues. Written as DNA, the CDR3 is TGTGCCAGCAGTTTAGGAAGGCCCGGGGGTGATTACGAGCAGTACTTC. Amino acid sequence: CASSLGRPGGDYEQYF.

The rearrangement uses TRBV4-3 and TRBJ2-7; 8 bases line up with TRBD1. The junction had 13 bases not matched to a gene; V was cut back by 0 bases and J by 0 bases. Per germline, CDR1 LGHNA and CDR2 YSLEER. The CDR3 is 19 amino acids. CDR3 sequence: CASSQDPGFLTGASYEQYF. In DNA, the CDR3 is TGCGCCAGCAGCCAAGACCCCGGGTTCCTGACAGGGGCCTCCTACGAGCAGTACTTC.